Each of the 14 T cell receptor beta chains below was sequenced from the same sample in a study of T cells in localized non-small cell lung cancer. The data were produced by immunoSEQ multiplex PCR, yet TCRdb's version contains in-frame clones alone and is incomplete. The sample lists some 15,000 clones; 87% were seen once. Specimen: peripheral blood mononuclear cells, collected before any cancer treatment. All receptors come from a male donor aged 60 or older with stage II lung adenocarcinoma.

The V and J genes are TRBV10-1 and TRBJ2-2; 9 nucleotides line up with TRBD1. Trimming at V came to 6 bases and at J to 4 bases, leaving 6 bases not matched to a gene. The V gene's germline CDR1 is WNHNN and CDR2 SYGVQD (reference sequence). The CDR3 extends over 15 amino acids. CDR3 sequence reads: CASSWTGEGTGELFF. CDR3 bases: TGCGCCAGCAGCTGGACAGGGGAAGGCACCGGGGAGCTGTTTTTT.

V and J are TRBV28 and TRBJ1-1, with D maybe TRBD1 (5 bases). Trimming stripped 3 bases from V and 10 bases from J, with 18 bases between. Germline loops: CDR1 MDHEN, CDR2 SYDVKM. This CDR3 spans 14 amino acids. CDR3 region: CASSLSGIGVGAFF. The CDR3 coding sequence is TGTGCCAGCAGTTTGAGCGGCATAGGGGTTGGAGCTTTCTTT.

This chain joins TRBV15 and TRBJ2-7; TRBD1 might be the D (7 bases). V gave up 1 base and J gave up 2 bases, with 9 bases separating them. Germline CDR1 and CDR2: LNHNV and YYDKDF (reference sequence). The CDR3 has 14 amino acids. The CDR3: CATSRARGAYEQYF. For the CDR3, the DNA is TGTGCCACCAGCAGAGCCAGGGGGGCCTACGAGCAGTACTTC.

The rearrangement joins TRBV19 to TRBJ1-5; 8 bases line up with TRBD1. After removal of 5 bases from V and 7 bases from J, the junction contained 4 bases not matched to a gene. The V gene's germline CDR1 is LNHDA and CDR2 SQIVND (reference sequence). The CDR3 is made up of 13 amino acids. CDR3 region: CASSGDRIQPQHF. The CDR3 DNA is TGTGCCAGTAGTGGGGACAGGATCCAGCCCCAGCATTTT.

This chain connects TRBV30 to TRBJ1-2; 7 bases map to TRBD1. From germline, CDR1 is GTSNPN and CDR2 SVGIG (reference sequence). The V segment lost 0 bases and the J segment 4 bases; nucleotides outside the gene matches: 5. This CDR3 is built from 14 residues. CDR3 in DNA: TGTGCCTGGAGTGTAGCAGGGGGTTTCTATGGCTACACCTTC. Protein product: CAWSVAGGFYGYTF.

This rearrangement joins TRBV7-9 to TRBJ2-7, with D perhaps matching TRBD1 or TRBD2 (7 bases each). V was cut by 2 bases and J by 6 bases, with 17 bases left in between. Germline CDR1 and CDR2: SEHNR and FQNEAQ (reference sequence). This CDR3 is 15 amino acids long. The CDR3 DNA is TGTGCCAGCAGCTTACAGGGGGGGCCCTCGGGCGAGCAGTACTTC. Translated: CASSLQGGPSGEQYF.

V is TRBV2 and J is TRBJ2-5; 7 nucleotides agree with TRBD1. The J segment lost 7 bases and the V segment lost 10 bases, leaving 12 bases of the junction unmatched. The CDR3 runs 13 residues. Germline CDR1 SNHLY, CDR2 FYNNEI. The CDR3 DNA sequence: TGTGCCACCCTAACAGGGGAAGGAGGGACCCAGTACTTC. This translates into CATLTGEGGTQYF.

The rearrangement links TRBV10-3 to TRBJ2-1; 8 bases are shared with TRBD1. CDR3 length equals 13 residues. CDR1 ENHRY and CDR2 SYGVKD come from the germline V gene. The V gene end was trimmed by 10 bases and the J gene end by 4 bases; junction bases not matched to a gene: 6. DNA for the CDR3: TGTGCCAACGCCGGGACAGGATACAATGAGCAGTTCTTC. It translates to CANAGTGYNEQFF.

The J gene is TRBJ2-1, the V gene TRBV7-9; tentative D call: TRBD2 (5 bases). The germline gives CDR1 SEHNR, CDR2 FQNEAQ (reference sequence). The CDR3 loop spans 14 amino acids. V lost 6 bases to trimming and J lost 12 bases, with 21 bases between them. CDR3 nucleotide sequence: TGTGCCAGCAGAAGCGGAGTTAGGGAATACGGGCAGTTCTTC. Its protein product is CASRSGVREYGQFF.

The chain carries TRBV6-5 and TRBJ1-2; no clear D gene. The V gene's germline CDR1 is MNHEY and CDR2 SVGAGI. V dropped 2 bases and J dropped 8 bases, with 18 bases sitting between them. The CDR3 has 15 residues. This chain's CDR3 is CASSYTPPVPEGYTF. CDR3 bases: TGTGCCAGCAGTTACACCCCTCCTGTCCCGGAGGGCTACACCTTC.

This clone was recorded once. The V call is TRBV4-1, the J call TRBJ2-7, with 8 bases that match TRBD2. The CDR3 length is 19 residues. V was pared by 4 bases and J by 2 bases, with 19 bases of the junction left unmatched. The germline V gene has CDR1 MGHRA and CDR2 YSYEKL. CDR3 DNA: TGCGCCAGCAGCCGCCCCCCCCGGACTAGCTTCCCTCATACCTACGAGCAGTACTTC. This gives the protein CASSRPPRTSFPHTYEQYF.

This chain joins TRBV9 and TRBJ2-2; 13 bases map to TRBD2. The V gene's germline CDR1 is SGDLS and CDR2 YYNGEE. V lost 3 bases and J lost 13; bases outside the gene matches: 6. This CDR3 comprises 14 residues. CDR3 in amino acids: CASSEGLAGVGLFF. CDR3 coding DNA: TGTGCCAGCAGCGAAGGACTAGCGGGAGTTGGGCTGTTTTTT.

The chain uses TRBV30 and TRBJ2-7; D might be TRBD1 (6 bases). There are 13 residues in the CDR3. Germline V gene sequence: CDR1 GTSNPN, CDR2 SVGIG (reference sequence). CDR3 in DNA: TGTGCGTCTACAGGGAGCCGGCTGTACGAGCAGTACTTC. Translation: CASTGSRLYEQYF.

DNA of the CDR3: TGTGCCAGCAGCTCGGGACTAGCGGGAGGTGATACGCAGTATTTT. Translated, it gives CASSSGLAGGDTQYF. The chain joins TRBV11-3 to TRBJ2-3, with 15 bases lining up with TRBD2. The junction had 2 bases not matched to a gene; V was cut back by 4 bases and J by 6 bases. Germline V CDR1 and CDR2: SGHNT, YENEEA. This CDR3 comprises 15 residues.